The entry below describes one T cell receptor beta chain. What it binds is not known. Germline trimming cut 1 base from V and 0 bases from J; bases unmatched to any gene: 3. The CDR3 runs to 14 residues. Germline V lookup: CDR1 DFQATT, CDR2 SNEGSKA (reference sequence). Unique molecular identifiers were in the cDNA, with template-switch universal primer binding. TCRdb reanalysed the 5' RACE reads using MiXCR and keeps one entry per CDR3 protein. The data show about 920,000 distinct CDR3 sequences, with 10% to 15% seen just once and 1.5% to 2% held by the top ten. These data come from a study of identical twins. Whole-study findings and limits: With abundant cord blood beta clonotypes, insertions were fewer; memory repertoires showed no such pattern. Conclusions came from cross-sectional statistical analysis, not from following the same donors.

The same specimen was also included in a second study, on yellow fever vaccine responses in identical twins. That work contributes: Vaccine-induced T cell responses in twins were reportedly observed to appear partly convergent, partly personalized.

This clonotype was sampled from a woman between 18 and 30 years old in good health. Specimen: PBMCs. The chain couples TRBV20-1 to TRBJ2-7, with 7 bases lining up with TRBD2. CDR3 residues: CSARVGTNSYEQYF. CDR3 DNA: TGCAGTGCTAGAGTCGGGACTAACTCCTACGAGCAGTACTTC.